This TCR beta chain was observed in a study of T cell responses to AZD1222 COVID-19 vaccine. V lost 4 bases, J lost 2 bases, and 9 bases stayed unmatched. The CDR3 runs 15 residues. Germline loops: CDR1 GTSNPN, CDR2 SVGIG (reference sequence). Of note for this clone: Its antigen is not known.

TCRdb's copy holds only in-frame clones and misses some; the assay was immunoSEQ multiplex PCR. Of about 150,000 clones listed, over 80% were seen once; the top ten hold around 3.8%. Findings and caveats of the study: Two AZD1222 doses significantly raised spike-specific TCR breadth and depth over controls.

Sample: peripheral blood, taken 28 days after the second AZD1222 dose. This sequence was found in an adult who received the AZD1222 COVID-19 vaccine. The V and J genes are TRBV30 and TRBJ2-5, with TRBD1 matching 8 bases. CDR3 sequence reads: CAWTSGGAGQETQYF. The CDR3 region has the DNA TGTGCCTGGACTTCAGGGGGCGCCGGGCAAGAGACCCAGTACTTC.